These T cell receptor beta chains were read from a single sample in a study of T cell changes during pregnancy in multiple sclerosis. This table comes from immunoSEQ multiplex PCR, and its TCRdb copy is limited to in-frame clones, with some not included. The table has about 92,000 clones, roughly 90% seen once; the top ten hold about 1.6%. The source material was peripheral blood, sampled in the first trimester of pregnancy. All receptors derive from a female donor with multiple sclerosis, enrolled in a pregnancy study. The CDR3 runs from the conserved cysteine through the conserved F or W. D genes are given only for firm matches. Clone sizes are given selectively: once, few, many, or a class where the clone is expanded.

v_call	j_call	clone_size	cdr3_length	d_call	cdr3_aa	cdr3_nt
TRBV19	TRBJ1-2	-	19	TRBD1	CASSMNRRGTGGPNYGYTF	TGTGCCAGTAGTATGAACAGAAGAGGGACAGGGGGACCTAACTATGGCTACACCTTC
TRBV19	TRBJ1-2	-	14	-	CASSLVLGGYGYTF	TGTGCCAGTAGTCTGGTCTTAGGGGGCTATGGCTACACCTTC
TRBV27	TRBJ2-1	-	17	-	CASSSIEGGRGYNEQFF	TGTGCCAGCAGTTCCATTGAGGGGGGGAGGGGTTACAATGAGCAGTTCTTC
TRBV5-6	TRBJ2-3	-	16	-	CASSSDDSTSTDTQYF	TGTGCCAGCAGCTCCGATGACTCGACTAGCACAGATACGCAGTATTTT
TRBV27	TRBJ1-1	-	10	-	CASSLFPTFF	TGTGCCAGCAGTTTATTTCCCACTTTCTTT
TRBV4-3	TRBJ1-2	-	17	-	CASSQETWRATNYGYTF	TGCGCCAGCAGCCAAGAAACTTGGAGAGCAACTAACTATGGCTACACCTTC
TRBV7-2	TRBJ1-1	-	16	TRBD1	CASSMRTGSPNTEAFF	TGTGCCAGCAGCATGCGGACAGGGTCCCCGAACACTGAAGCTTTCTTT
TRBV5-1	TRBJ2-7	-	15	TRBD2	CASSFGLAGSYEQYF	TGCGCCAGCAGCTTTGGACTAGCGGGGTCCTACGAGCAGTACTTC
TRBV2	TRBJ2-2	few	15	-	CASSEGAGRPGELFF	TGTGCCAGCAGTGAAGGGGCAGGGCGGCCCGGGGAGCTGTTTTTT
TRBV6-1	TRBJ1-1	-	13	-	CASSTTGNTEAFF	TGTGCCAGCAGCACCACAGGGAACACTGAAGCTTTCTTT
TRBV19	TRBJ1-5	-	15	-	CASSWGLSSNQPQHF	TGTGCCAGTAGTTGGGGACTGAGTAGCAATCAGCCCCAGCATTTT
TRBV9	TRBJ1-3	-	14	TRBD1	CASSPGTGGNTIYF	TGTGCCAGCAGCCCAGGGACAGGGGGAAACACCATATATTTT
TRBV28	TRBJ2-3	-	21	TRBD2	CASSLWGWGRMTSARGDTQYF	TGTGCCAGCAGTTTATGGGGGTGGGGCCGGATGACTAGCGCCCGCGGGGATACGCAGTATTTT
TRBV30	TRBJ2-7	-	13	-	CAWRGGTSYEQYF	TGTGCCTGGAGGGGGGGGACAAGCTACGAGCAGTACTTC
TRBV4-2	TRBJ1-4	many	16	-	CASSRTGPATNEKLFF	TGTGCCAGCAGCCGCACAGGGCCTGCAACTAATGAAAAACTGTTTTTT
TRBV28	TRBJ2-1	-	17	-	CASSSLHGSRSYNEQFF	TGTGCCAGCAGTTCACTCCACGGGAGTCGGTCCTACAATGAGCAGTTCTTC
TRBV15	TRBJ1-5	-	14	-	CATSGDQGFQPQHF	TGTGCCACCAGCGGAGACCAGGGATTTCAGCCCCAGCATTTT
TRBV9	TRBJ1-2	once	15	TRBD1	CASSVDHRGSYGYTF	TGTGCCAGCAGCGTAGATCACAGGGGCAGCTATGGCTACACCTTC
TRBV5-1	TRBJ1-2	once	14	TRBD1	CASSMDRGNYGYTF	TGCGCCAGCAGCATGGACAGGGGGAACTATGGCTACACCTTC
TRBV10-2	TRBJ1-5	-	16	TRBD1	CASSDLGQYSNQPQHF	TGCGCCAGCAGTGACCTGGGACAGTATAGCAATCAGCCCCAGCATTTT